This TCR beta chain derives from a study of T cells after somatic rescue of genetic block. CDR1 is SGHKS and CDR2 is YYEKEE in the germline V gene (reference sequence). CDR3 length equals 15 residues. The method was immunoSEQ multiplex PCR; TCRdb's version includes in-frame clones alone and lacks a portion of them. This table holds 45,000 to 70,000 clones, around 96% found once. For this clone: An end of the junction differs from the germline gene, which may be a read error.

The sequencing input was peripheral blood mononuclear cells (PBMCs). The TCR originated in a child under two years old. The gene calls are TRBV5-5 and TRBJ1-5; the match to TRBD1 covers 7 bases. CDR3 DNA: TGTGCCAGCAGCCCACGGACAGGTAGCCATCAGCCCCAGCATTTT. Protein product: CASSPRTGSHQPQHF.